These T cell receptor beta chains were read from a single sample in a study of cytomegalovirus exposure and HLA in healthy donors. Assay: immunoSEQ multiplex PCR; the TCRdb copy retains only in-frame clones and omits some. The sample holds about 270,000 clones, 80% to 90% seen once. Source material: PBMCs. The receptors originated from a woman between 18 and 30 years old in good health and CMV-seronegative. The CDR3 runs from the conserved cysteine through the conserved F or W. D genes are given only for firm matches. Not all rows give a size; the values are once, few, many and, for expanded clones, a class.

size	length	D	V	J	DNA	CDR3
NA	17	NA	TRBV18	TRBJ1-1	TGTGCCAGCTCACCACAGGTTTGGGGGGGCGAATTGACTGAAGCTTTCTTT	CASSPQVWGGELTEAFF
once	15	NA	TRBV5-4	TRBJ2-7	TGTGCCAGCAGCTTGAAAACGACTTCCCACCACGAGCAGTACTTC	CASSLKTTSHHEQYF
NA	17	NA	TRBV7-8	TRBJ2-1	TGTGCCAGCAGCTTATGGGTAGAGGGAGCAAGGTACAATGAGCAGTTCTTC	CASSLWVEGARYNEQFF
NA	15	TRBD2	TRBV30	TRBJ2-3	TGTGCCTGGAGTTTGACGGGGGGAAGCACAGATACGCAGTATTTT	CAWSLTGGSTDTQYF
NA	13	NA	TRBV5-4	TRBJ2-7	TGTGCCAGCAGCACGGCGGCGGGTTACGAGCAGTACTTC	CASSTAAGYEQYF
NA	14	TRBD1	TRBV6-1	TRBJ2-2	TGTGCCACGGTGCTGGCAGGGGGCACCGGGGAGCTGTTTTTT	CATVLAGGTGELFF
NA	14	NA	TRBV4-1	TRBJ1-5	TGCGCCAGCAGCCAAGAGGAGGGTGGGTGGCCCCAGCATTTT	CASSQEEGGWPQHF
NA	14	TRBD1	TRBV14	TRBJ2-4	TGTGCCAGCAGCTCCACAGGGGCAGGTAACATTCAGTACTTC	CASSSTGAGNIQYF
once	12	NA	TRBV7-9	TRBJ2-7	TGTGCCAGCAGCTATCAGGCCTACGAGCAGTACTTC	CASSYQAYEQYF
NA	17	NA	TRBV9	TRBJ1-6	TGTGCCAGCAGCGTAGACAGGGTCAGATCCTATAATTCACCCCTCCACTTT	CASSVDRVRSYNSPLHF
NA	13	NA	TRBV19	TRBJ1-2	TGTGCCAGTAGTATACGGGTTGCCTATGGCTACACCTTC	CASSIRVAYGYTF
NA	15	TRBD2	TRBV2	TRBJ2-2	TGTGCCAGCAGTTCCCGACTAGCGGGGCACGGGGAGCTGTTTTTT	CASSSRLAGHGELFF
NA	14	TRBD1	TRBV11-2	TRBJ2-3	TGTGCCAGCAGCCCTTTCCAGGGGGCAGATACGCAGTATTTT	CASSPFQGADTQYF
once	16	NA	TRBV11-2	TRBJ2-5	TGTGCCAGCAGCTTAGATCAATTGACTCTCCAAGAGACCCAGTACTTC	CASSLDQLTLQETQYF
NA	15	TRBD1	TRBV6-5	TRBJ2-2	TGTGCCAGCAGTTACTCAGGGGGCTACACCGGGGAGCTGTTTTTT	CASSYSGGYTGELFF
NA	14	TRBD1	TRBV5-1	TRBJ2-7	TGCGCCAGCAGCTTTGGGTCAGGGGGAACGGGGCAGTACTTC	CASSFGSGGTGQYF
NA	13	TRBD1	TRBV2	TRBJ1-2	TGTGCCAGCAGTGGTGAGGGGGCGTATGGCTACACCTTC	CASSGEGAYGYTF
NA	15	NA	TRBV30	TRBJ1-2	TGTGCCTGGAGTGTACGGGCACCCCCCCCGGGAGGCTACACCTTC	CAWSVRAPPPGGYTF
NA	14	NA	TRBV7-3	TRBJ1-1	TGTGCCAGCAGCTTAGGCAGAACGAACACTGAAGCTTTCTTT	CASSLGRTNTEAFF
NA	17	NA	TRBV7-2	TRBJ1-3	TGTGCCAGCAGCTTAGATCCCCTTGTGTCCTCTGGAAACACCATATATTTT	CASSLDPLVSSGNTIYF
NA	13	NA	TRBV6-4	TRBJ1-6	TGTGCCAGCAGGTCCCAGGGGAATTCACCCCTCCACTTT	CASRSQGNSPLHF
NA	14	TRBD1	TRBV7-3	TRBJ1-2	TGTGCCAGCAGCTCAGGACAGGGGGAGTATGGCTACACCTTC	CASSSGQGEYGYTF
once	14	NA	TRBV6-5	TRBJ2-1	TGTGCCAGCAGTCCCCCTAGCTCCTACAATGAGCAGTTCTTC	CASSPPSSYNEQFF
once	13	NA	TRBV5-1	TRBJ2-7	TGCGCCAGCAGCTTGGGGGGCCAGTACGAGCAGTACTTC	CASSLGGQYEQYF
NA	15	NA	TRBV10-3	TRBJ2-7	TGTGCCATCAGCGAGGGGCAGGGTAGCTCCTACGAGCAGTACTTC	CAISEGQGSSYEQYF
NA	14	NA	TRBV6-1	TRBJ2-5	TGTGCCAGCAGTGAAAGGGGCAGCCAAGAGACCCAGTACTTC	CASSERGSQETQYF
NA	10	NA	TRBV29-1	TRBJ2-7	TGCAGCGTTGGCGGCTACGAGCAGTACTTC	CSVGGYEQYF
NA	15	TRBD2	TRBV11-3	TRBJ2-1	TGTGCCAGCAGCCCCCAAGCGGGGGTCCTCGGTGAGCAGTTCTTC	CASSPQAGVLGEQFF
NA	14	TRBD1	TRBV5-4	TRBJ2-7	TGTGCCAGCAGCTTCCCCGGGACAGGGGTCGAGCAGTACTTC	CASSFPGTGVEQYF
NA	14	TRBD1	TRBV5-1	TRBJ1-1	TGCGCCAGCACTAGGGACAGGGGGGACACTGAAGCTTTCTTT	CASTRDRGDTEAFF
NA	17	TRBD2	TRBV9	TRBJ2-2	TGTGCCAGCAGCGGACAGGGACTAGCGGGGCCCACCGGGGAGCTGTTTTTT	CASSGQGLAGPTGELFF
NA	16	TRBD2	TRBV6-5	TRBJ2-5	TGTGCCAGCAGTTTCGCGGGGGGCTTGAGGTCTGAGACCCAGTACTTC	CASSFAGGLRSETQYF
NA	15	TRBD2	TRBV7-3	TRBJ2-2	TGTGCCAGCAGCGACCGGGACTATGAGGGCGGGGAGCTGTTTTTT	CASSDRDYEGGELFF
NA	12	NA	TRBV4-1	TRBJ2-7	TGCGCCAGCAGCCAAGTTCGGTCCGAGCAGTACTTC	CASSQVRSEQYF
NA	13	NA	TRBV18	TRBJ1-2	TGTGCCAGCTCACCATACGGGGACACTGTCTACACCTTC	CASSPYGDTVYTF
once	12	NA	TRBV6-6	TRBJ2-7	TGTGCCAGCAGTTACCCCAAGCGGGAGCAGTACTTC	CASSYPKREQYF
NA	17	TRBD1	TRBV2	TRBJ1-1	TGTGCCAGCAGGCATCCCGGGACAGGGGACTTGAACACTGAAGCTTTCTTT	CASRHPGTGDLNTEAFF
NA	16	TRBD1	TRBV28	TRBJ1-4	TGTGCCAGCAGACCTACAACAGGGGCGCTTAATGAAAAACTGTTTTTT	CASRPTTGALNEKLFF
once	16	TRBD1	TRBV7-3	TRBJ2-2	TGTGCCAGCAGCCCACTGACAGGGGCGGACACCGGGGAGCTGTTTTTT	CASSPLTGADTGELFF
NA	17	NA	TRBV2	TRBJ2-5	TGTGCCAGCAGTGAAGCGCTTCGGACAGTCTTACAAGAGACCCAGTACTTC	CASSEALRTVLQETQYF
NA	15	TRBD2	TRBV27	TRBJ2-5	TGTGCCAGCAGTTCCCTAGCGGGGGTGAAAGAGACCCAGTACTTC	CASSSLAGVKETQYF
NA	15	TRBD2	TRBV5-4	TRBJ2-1	TGTGCCAGCAGCCAATCTAGCGGCCTTTACAATGAGCAGTTCTTC	CASSQSSGLYNEQFF
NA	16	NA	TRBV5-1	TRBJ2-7	TGCGCCAGCAGCTTTACAGGGCCTTCAAGCTCCTACGAGCAGTACTTC	CASSFTGPSSSYEQYF
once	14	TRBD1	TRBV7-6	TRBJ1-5	TGTGCCAGCAGCTTACAGGGGGTGAATCAGCCCCAGCATTTT	CASSLQGVNQPQHF
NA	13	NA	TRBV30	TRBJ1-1	TGTGCCTGGAGGACAGGCCTGAACACTGAAGCTTTCTTT	CAWRTGLNTEAFF
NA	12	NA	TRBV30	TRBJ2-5	TGTGCCTGGAGCGTAGGGAGAGAGACCCAGTACTTC	CAWSVGRETQYF
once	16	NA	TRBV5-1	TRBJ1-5	TGCGCCAGCAGCTTTCTTCCAAGCGGGGCCAATCAGCCCCAGCATTTT	CASSFLPSGANQPQHF
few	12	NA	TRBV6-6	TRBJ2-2	TGTGCCAGCATACAGGGCTCCGGGGAGCTGTTTTTT	CASIQGSGELFF
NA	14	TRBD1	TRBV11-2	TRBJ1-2	TGTGCCAGCAGCTCGACAGGGGGCTTCTATGGCTACACCTTC	CASSSTGGFYGYTF
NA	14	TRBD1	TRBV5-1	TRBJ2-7	TGCGCCAGCAGCTTTGGCACAGGGGGCTACGAGCAGTACTTC	CASSFGTGGYEQYF
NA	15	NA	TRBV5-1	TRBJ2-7	TGCGCCAGCAGCTTGGCCTTGGACAGTTCCTACGAGCAGTACTTC	CASSLALDSSYEQYF
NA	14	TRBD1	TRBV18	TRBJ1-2	TGTGCCAGCTCACCCACAGGGGTATCGAGGGGCTACACCTTC	CASSPTGVSRGYTF
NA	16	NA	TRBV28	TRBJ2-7	TGTGCCAGCAGTTTAAACGGGGCCTGGGGGCCCTACGAGCAGTACTTC	CASSLNGAWGPYEQYF
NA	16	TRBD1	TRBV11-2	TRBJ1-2	TGTGCCAGCAGCTTAGTGGGGGAAACAGGGGGCACTGGCTACACCTTC	CASSLVGETGGTGYTF
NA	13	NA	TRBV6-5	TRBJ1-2	TGTGCCAGCACTCGGACAGCTAACTATGGCTACACCTTC	CASTRTANYGYTF
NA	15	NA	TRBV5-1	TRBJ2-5	TGCGCCAGCAGCTTGGCCGGAACTAGGAAAGAGACCCAGTACTTC	CASSLAGTRKETQYF
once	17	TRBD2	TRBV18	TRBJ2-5	TGTGCCAGCTCACCACCAGGGACTAGCGGTTTACAAGAGACCCAGTACTTC	CASSPPGTSGLQETQYF
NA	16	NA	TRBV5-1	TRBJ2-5	TGCGCCAGCAGCTTGGCCTCGAGGGGGAACCAAGAGACCCAGTACTTC	CASSLASRGNQETQYF
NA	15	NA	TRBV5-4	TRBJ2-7	TGTGCCAGCAGCCCAGGACAGATTGAAGCCTACGAGCAGTACTTC	CASSPGQIEAYEQYF
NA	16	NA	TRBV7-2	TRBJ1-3	TGTGCCAGCAGCACCTTGACAGGTTTCTCTGGAAACACCATATATTTT	CASSTLTGFSGNTIYF